This T cell receptor (beta chain) is drawn from a study of T-cell reconstitution after alpha-beta-depleted transplantation in children. Study observations and caveats: T-cell numbers and diversity one year post-transplant derived largely from freshly generated T cells. It was surviving recipient T cells and thymic progenitors that gave some patients high TCRbeta diversity at day 60. As was reported, about two months after transplant, alpha-beta T cells came from several hundred expanded graft clones.

Comment on this clonotype: Its target is not known.

A library of TCRbeta sequences, prepared with unique molecular identifiers, was generated. TCRdb re-analysed the PCR reads in MiXCR, keeping a single row per CDR3 protein. The table shows a few hundred thousand distinct CDR3 sequences, with roughly two fifths occurring only once. V gave up 4 bases and J gave up 11 bases, with 21 bases separating them. The CDR3 runs 15 residues. The clonotype comes from a girl aged 2 to 9 with aplastic anemia, due to receive a stem cell transplant. The chain combines TRBV12-3 or TRBV12-4 with TRBJ1-5; maybe TRBD1 (6 bases). Source: PBMCs, taken before TCRalphabeta/CD19-depleted stem cell transplant. The CDR3 coding sequence is TGTGCCAGCAGTTCCCTCGGGGGCTCAATCAAGGCCCAGCATTTT. It is translated as CASSSLGGSIKAQHF.